One and the same sample provided the 12 T cell receptor beta chains below, sequenced in a study of blood T cell repertoires in COVID-19. TCRdb keeps only in-frame clones here, not all; method: immunoSEQ multiplex PCR. The table shows 30,000 to 45,000 clones, with over 75% occurring only once. The sample taken for sequencing was peripheral blood. All receptors derive from a man in his sixties with acute or convalescent COVID-19.

The rearrangement uses TRBV6-5 and TRBJ1-5, with D unclear. V lost 6 bases and J 0 bases, leaving 12 bases between the germline ends. Germline values: CDR1 MNHEY, CDR2 SVGAGI. The CDR3 length is 15 residues. CDR3 sequence reads: CASRLGVYSNQPQHF. DNA for the CDR3: TGTGCCAGCAGACTGGGCGTTTATAGCAATCAGCCCCAGCATTTT.

The gene calls are TRBV5-1 and TRBJ2-1; maybe TRBD2 (6 bases). V lost 4 bases, J lost 2 bases, and 13 bases lay in between. The CDR3 is made up of 15 amino acids. Germline V gene data show CDR1 as SGHRS and CDR2 as YFSETQ. Here the CDR3 DNA reads TGCGCCAGCAGCGGGGCGGGGACGACCTACAATGAGCAGTTCTTC. Translated, it gives CASSGAGTTYNEQFF. The complete variable domain, with remaining parts taken from reference TRBV5-1 and TRBJ2-1, reads KAGVTQTPRYLIKTRGQQVTLSCSPISGHRSVSWYQQTPGQGLQFLFEYFSETQRNKGNFPGRFSGRQFSNSRSEMNVSTLELGDSALYLCASSGAGTTYNEQFFGPGTRLTVL.

The chain recombines TRBV4-1 with TRBJ2-7; 7 bases agree with TRBD1. V was clipped by 3 bases and J by 0 bases; unmatched bases: 5. This CDR3 has 15 amino acids. In germline, CDR1 is MGHRA, CDR2 YSYEKL. The CDR3 DNA reads as TGCGCCAGCAGCCAGCGGACAGGTCCCTCCTACGAGCAGTACTTC. It encodes CASSQRTGPSYEQYF.

The chain recombines TRBV27 with TRBJ2-2; TRBD2 agrees at 8 bases. Germline V gene sequence: CDR1 MNHEY, CDR2 SMNVEV (reference sequence). This CDR3 region has 17 residues. Trimming removed 2 bases from V and 5 bases from J; junction bases left unmatched: 10. CDR3 region: CASSLLPGGRRTGELFF. For the CDR3, the DNA is TGTGCCAGCAGTTTACTCCCGGGAGGGCGGAGGACCGGGGAGCTGTTTTTT.

The V gene is TRBV5-1, the J gene TRBJ2-1, with D possibly being TRBD2 (7 bases). CDR1 is SGHRS, CDR2 YFSETQ, per germline. V dropped 5 bases and J dropped 6 bases, with 24 bases sitting between them. This CDR3 is 17 amino acids long. The CDR3 here is CASSWGGISIGRNEQFF. The CDR3 nucleotides read TGCGCCAGCAGTTGGGGGGGCATATCGATAGGCCGCAATGAGCAGTTCTTC.

This clone has more than one count but fewer than ten. The chain carries TRBV30 and TRBJ2-7; 8 positions agree with TRBD2. The junction had 7 bases not matched to a gene; V was cut back by 0 bases and J by 6 bases. CDR3 length: 14 amino acids. The germline CDR1 and CDR2 sequences are GTSNPN and SVGIG (reference sequence). The CDR3 here is CAWSVSGLVSEQYF. CDR3 DNA sequence: TGTGCCTGGAGTGTATCGGGACTAGTTAGCGAGCAGTACTTC.

This clone is a singleton in its sample. The CDR3 region has the DNA TGTGCCAGCAGCCACGGGACAGGGTCCCTTATAGGCAATCAGCCCCAGCATTTT. Translating it yields CASSHGTGSLIGNQPQHF. The rearrangement uses TRBV11-2 and TRBJ1-5; 9 nucleotides align to TRBD1. The V and J ends lost 5 bases and 2 bases, in that order; junction bases with no gene match: 13. The CDR3 contains 18 residues. From germline, CDR1 is SGHAT and CDR2 FQNNGV.

CDR3 amino acids: CATSEPGQSNNEQFF. CDR3 nucleotides: TGTGCCACCAGTGAACCGGGACAGAGTAACAATGAGCAGTTCTTC. The rearrangement uses TRBV24-1 and TRBJ2-1; TRBD1 matches at 7 bases. CDR3 length equals 15 residues. V shed 4 bases, J shed 5 bases, and the junction held 7 bases outside the gene matches. The germline V gene has CDR1 KGHDR and CDR2 SFDVKD.

This clone was detected once. The CDR3 region has the DNA TGCGCCAGCAGCACCCGACCTAGTTTTATCTCTGGGGCCAACGTCCTGACTTTC. Translating gives CASSTRPSFISGANVLTF. The chain recombines TRBV5-1 with TRBJ2-6, with no clear D. V was cut by 4 bases and J by 0 bases, with 17 bases left in between. This CDR3 contains 18 residues. Germline lookup yields CDR1 SGHRS and CDR2 YFSETQ. The full variable domain, completed using reference TRBV5-1 and TRBJ2-6, is KAGVTQTPRYLIKTRGQQVTLSCSPISGHRSVSWYQQTPGQGLQFLFEYFSETQRNKGNFPGRFSGRQFSNSRSEMNVSTLELGDSALYLCASSTRPSFISGANVLTFGAGSRLTVL.

This clone has more than one count but fewer than ten. V and J are TRBV19 and TRBJ2-7; D is possibly TRBD2 (6 bases). The CDR3 runs to 12 residues. Germline-derived CDR1 and CDR2 are LNHDA and SQIVND (reference sequence). The germline V and J ends were trimmed by 5 bases and 4 bases, with 9 bases remaining between them. Here the CDR3 reads CASSVSGYEQYF. The CDR3 coding sequence is TGTGCCAGTAGTGTTAGCGGATACGAGCAGTACTTC.

This chain links TRBV7-2 with TRBJ2-3, with TRBD1 matching 8 bases. The CDR3 is 15 residues long. Germline trimming cut 5 bases from V and 0 bases from J; bases unmatched to any gene: 4. From germline, CDR1 is SGHTA and CDR2 FQGNSA. The CDR3 DNA reads TGTGCCAGCAGCGAACAGGGGGGAAGCACAGATACGCAGTATTTT. This encodes CASSEQGGSTDTQYF.

The gene calls are TRBV28 and TRBJ1-2; D possibly corresponds to TRBD1 (5 bases). V was clipped by 10 bases and J by 7 bases, with 10 bases between them. From germline, CDR1 is MDHEN and CDR2 SYDVKM. CDR3 length: 10 amino acids. The CDR3 coding sequence is TGTGCCATCTATAGGGGTGGCTACACCTTC. Translated, it gives CAIYRGGYTF.